This T cell receptor (beta chain) was obtained from a study of blood T cell repertoires in COVID-19. This clone was counted once. Only in-frame clones appear in the TCRdb table, and some are missing; sequencing was by immunoSEQ multiplex PCR. The sample has about 260,000 clones; around four fifths are singletons. Trimming at V came to 0 bases and at J to 3 bases, leaving 8 bases not matched to a gene. This CDR3 comprises 17 residues. In germline, CDR1 is MNHEY, CDR2 SVGEGT. The chain links TRBV6-2 or TRBV6-3 to TRBJ1-2; 9 positions match TRBD1. This TCR came from a woman aged 50 to 60 who had recovered from COVID-19. Sequencing was done on a sample of peripheral blood. CDR3 amino acids: CASSYSGTGFIDYGYTF. For the CDR3, the DNA is TGTGCCAGCAGTTACTCCGGGACAGGGTTCATCGACTATGGCTACACCTTC.